This TCR beta chain was recorded in a study of OX40 agonist ivuxolimab in advanced cancers. Study results and caveats: Within 6 weeks, CD4+ and CD8+ blood T cells expanded clonally at 0.1 to 3.0 mg/kg.

A note on this clone: Antigen unknown.

CDR1 and CDR2 from the germline V gene are SGHRS and YFSETQ. The CDR3 runs to 14 residues. V lost 0 bases, J lost 3 bases, and 10 bases lay in between. Method: immunoSEQ multiplex PCR; TCRdb's copy keeps in-frame clones and lacks some. The profile shows about 42,000 clones, 82% of them singletons. This rearrangement joins TRBV5-1 to TRBJ2-7; D is undetermined. This material consisted of CD4+ or CD8+ T cells sorted from blood, taken in a trial of the OX40 agonist ivuxolimab. This TCR derives from an adult with an advanced solid tumor such as melanoma, head and neck, liver or kidney cancer. The CDR3 region is CASSLGGVIYEQYF. CDR3 sequence (DNA): TGCGCCAGCAGCTTGGGCGGTGTTATCTACGAGCAGTACTTC.